These 29 T cell receptor beta chains share one sample of origin, sequenced in a study of T cells in Graves' hyperthyroidism and ophthalmopathy. The investigators amplified TCR beta CDR3 regions from RNA transcripts. First-round RT-PCR of the TCR CDR3 relied on the HTBI primer set. Via MiXCR, TCRdb re-called the multiplex PCR reads, giving one row per CDR3 protein. Of about 34,000 distinct CDR3 sequences in the sample, approximately 50% were seen once. Sequenced: blood. Receptor source: a woman in her forties with Graves' ophthalmopathy.

This clonotype came up once. The chain joins TRBV19 to TRBJ1-1; D possibly corresponds to TRBD1 (6 bases). Germline CDR1 is LNHDA and CDR2 is SQIVND (reference sequence). CDR3 length: 15 amino acids. V lost 7 bases to trimming and J lost 2 bases, with 17 bases between them. In DNA, the CDR3 is TGTGCCAGTACGCGAAGCGGGACATCAAACACTGAAGCTTTCTTT. Residues: CASTRSGTSNTEAFF.

On this clonotype itself: It is unclear where the CDR3 begins or ends on the DNA, so no DNA is shown, and the CDR3 is as TCRdb lists it. The chain is built from TRBV7-6 and TRBJ1-3; TRBD1 is the table's D call, not checked against the DNA. 20 amino acids form the CDR3, both terminal residues included. From germline, CDR1 is SGHVS and CDR2 FNYEAQ. CDR3 amino acids: CASSLGETQYFGRAGNTIYF.

By share, this clonotype ranks as medium-sized. For the CDR3, the DNA is TGTGCCAGCAGTTTATCCAGGGGAGGCTACACCTTC. It is translated as CASSLSRGGYTF. V gene TRBV12-3 or TRBV12-4 combines with J gene TRBJ1-2; the D gene is possibly TRBD1 (6 bases). The CDR3 length is 12 residues. The germline V and J ends were trimmed by 2 bases and 8 bases, with 9 bases remaining between them.

The sample holds many counts of this clonotype. The chain combines TRBV9 with TRBJ1-5; the D gene is possibly TRBD1 (5 bases). V shed 4 bases and J shed 10 bases, with 27 bases lying between them. CDR3 length: 17 amino acids. The germline V gene has CDR1 SGDLS and CDR2 YYNGEE. The CDR3, as DNA: TGTGCCAGCAGCTCCCACCAGCGGGGGGAACCCCGGCACCCCCAGCATTTT. It is translated as CASSSHQRGEPRHPQHF.

This clonotype was seen many times. The gene calls are TRBV4-1 and TRBJ1-2; D is undetermined. Trimming took 1 base from V and 7 from J, leaving 4 bases between them. The CDR3 sequence is 11 residues long. Germline V gives CDR1 MGHRA, CDR2 YSYEKL. Here the CDR3 DNA reads TGCGCCAGCAGCCAAGGCGGTGGCTACACCTTC. As protein: CASSQGGGYTF.

CDR3 nucleotides: TGTGCCACCAGTGGGGCCGGGACAGGGGGCTTTGGCTACACCTTC. It specifies CATSGAGTGGFGYTF. The chain couples TRBV24-1 to TRBJ1-2; 12 nucleotides line up with TRBD1. Germline CDR1 and CDR2: KGHDR and SFDVKD. With 5 bases clipped from V and 7 bases from J, the junction kept 7 bases outside the gene matches. This CDR3 is 15 amino acids long.

Ten or more counts support this clonotype. This could be a read error, since a much larger clone is one nucleotide away. The chain has TRBV5-1 and TRBJ1-2, with 8 nucleotides matching TRBD1. The CDR3 totals 14 residues. J gave up 5 bases and V 3 bases, and 6 bases lay outside the gene matches. CDR1 is SGHRS and CDR2 is YFSETQ in the germline V gene. The CDR3 reads CASSSSQGVYGYTF. CDR3 bases: TGCGCCAGCAGCTCGTCACAGGGGGTGTATGGCTACACCTTC.

Worth noting for this clonotype: It is unclear where the CDR3 begins or ends on the DNA, so no DNA is shown, and the CDR3 is as TCRdb lists it. The CDR3 protein is CASGVGTGTGVPLHF. The chain employs TRBV9 and TRBJ1-6; the table's TRBD1 call for D was not verified on the DNA. The CDR3 is 15 amino acids long, termini counted. The germline gives CDR1 SGDLS, CDR2 YYNGEE.

This clonotype came up many times. This chain links TRBV6-4 with TRBJ2-1; 7 nucleotides align to TRBD2. Trimming took 4 bases from V and 5 from J; bases not matched to a gene: 2. The CDR3 is 13 amino acids. Germline-derived CDR1 and CDR2 are MRHNA and SNTAGT. CDR3: CASSAREHNEQFF. DNA of the CDR3: TGTGCCAGCAGTGCGCGGGAGCACAATGAGCAGTTCTTC.

About this clonotype: The junction departs from the called germline gene at one end, perhaps through a read error. The CDR3 is CSVRDGNEQFF. The DNA for the CDR3 is TGCAGTGTTAGAGATGGGAATGAGCAGTTCTTC. This sequence joins TRBV20-1 and TRBJ2-1; D call uncertain. This CDR3 has 11 amino acids. In germline, CDR1 is DFQATT, CDR2 SNEGSKA (reference sequence).

Many counts were recorded for this clonotype. The V gene is TRBV5-4, the J gene TRBJ1-2, with D unclear. The CDR3 runs to 12 residues. Germline V CDR1 and CDR2: SGHNT, YYREEE (reference sequence). V gave up 2 bases and J gave up 5 bases, with 7 bases separating them. The CDR3: CASSFSEYGYTF. DNA of the CDR3: TGTGCCAGCAGCTTCTCCGAGTATGGCTACACCTTC.

The rearrangement links TRBV5-1 to TRBJ2-1, with D possibly TRBD2 on 5 matching bases. The CDR3 loop spans 15 amino acids. CDR1 and CDR2 from the germline V gene are SGHRS and YFSETQ. V was trimmed by 5 bases and J by 4 bases, leaving 16 bases between them. The CDR3 DNA sequence: TGCGCCAGCAGAGTCGTGGAGAGGGCTTACAATGAGCAGTTCTTC. Protein sequence: CASRVVERAYNEQFF.

This clonotype was detected once. The chain is built from TRBV20-1 and TRBJ2-7; TRBD2 matches 11 bases. CDR3 size: 11 residues. Germline V gene data show CDR1 as DFQATT and CDR2 as SNEGSKA (reference sequence). J was trimmed by 9 bases and V by 5 bases; bases with no gene match: 3. The DNA of the CDR3 is TGCAGTGCTTGGACTAGCGGGCGGCAGTACTTC. Translating gives CSAWTSGRQYF.

This clonotype was observed at least ten times. This may stem from a read error, because a much larger clone lies one nucleotide away. The rearrangement joins TRBV7-9 to TRBJ1-2; no reliable D call. CDR1 is SEHNR and CDR2 is FQNEAQ in the germline V gene (reference sequence). V lost 1 base, J lost 8 bases, and 5 bases lay in between. The CDR3 runs 11 residues. The CDR3 coding sequence is TGTGCCAGCAGCTTAGAGAGGGGCTACACCTTC. It is translated as CASSLERGYTF.

This clonotype was seen ten or more times. J is TRBJ2-2 and V is TRBV4-1; 10 bases agree with TRBD2. J gave up 4 bases and V 3 bases, and 11 bases lay outside the gene matches. This CDR3 is 18 amino acids long. Germline assignment: CDR1 MGHRA and CDR2 YSYEKL. The CDR3 coding sequence is TGCGCCAGCAGCCACGGCCCCCTAGCGGGAGACCCCACCGGGGAGCTGTTTTTT. It yields the protein CASSHGPLAGDPTGELFF.

Turning to this clonotype: This is likely a read error, given that the CDR3 carries no conserved phenylalanine or tryptophan at its end. V usage is TRBV5-1 and J usage is TRBJ2-5; 11 bases fit TRBD1. The CDR3 covers 18 residues. Germline CDR1 and CDR2: SGHRS and YFSETQ. Trimming at V came to 4 bases and at J to 4 bases, leaving 15 bases not matched to a gene. DNA for the CDR3: TGCGCCAGCAGCGTGGATTCCGGGACAGGGGGGCTCCGAGAGACCCAGTACTGC. Translating it yields CASSVDSGTGGLRETQYC.

This clonotype was observed many times. V gene TRBV15 combines with J gene TRBJ2-7; 7 nucleotides agree with TRBD2. Germline CDR1 reads LNHNV; CDR2 reads YYDKDF (reference sequence). Trimming at V came to 0 bases and at J to 0 bases, leaving 5 bases not matched to a gene. The CDR3 contains 16 residues. The CDR3, as DNA: TGTGCCACCAGCAGAGATTTGACGGGGGGCTCCTACGAGCAGTACTTC. It translates to CATSRDLTGGSYEQYF.

This clonotype has a count of ten or more. J is TRBJ2-1 and V is TRBV11-2, with D hard to call. Trimming took 5 bases from V and 0 from J, leaving 11 bases between them. This CDR3 is built from 15 residues. CDR1 is SGHAT, CDR2 FQNNGV, per germline. The CDR3: CASSHGGSSYNEQFF. CDR3 in DNA: TGTGCCAGCAGCCACGGTGGTAGCTCCTACAATGAGCAGTTCTTC.

The table lists this clonotype with many counts. The chain recombines TRBV29-1 with TRBJ1-1; 8 nucleotides line up with TRBD1. Unmatched junction bases numbered 4, after V lost 7 bases and J lost 3 bases. Germline V gene data show CDR1 as SQVTM and CDR2 as ANQGSEA. CDR3 length: 12 residues. This chain's CDR3 is CSGQGADTEAFF. The CDR3 DNA reads as TGCAGCGGGCAGGGGGCGGACACTGAAGCTTTCTTT.

With regard to this clonotype: A much bigger clone sits one base away, suggesting this may be a read error. The chain recombines TRBV6-2 or TRBV6-3 with TRBJ1-2; TRBD1 matches at 12 bases. Per the germline V gene, CDR1 is MNHEY and CDR2 is SVGEGT. This CDR3 is built from 15 residues. The CDR3 DNA sequence: TGTGCCAGCAGCTTCTCCGGGACAGGGGGCGCTGGCTACATCTTC. Its translation: CASSFSGTGGAGYIF.

The sample holds many counts of this clonotype. The chain is built from TRBV20-1 and TRBJ1-4; D unresolved. The V end was cut by 6 bases, the J end by 1 base, with 18 bases between. The CDR3 consists of 16 residues. CDR1 is DFQATT and CDR2 is SNEGSKA in the germline V gene (reference sequence). CDR3 residues: CSAPGRGLGTNEKLFF. The CDR3 DNA sequence: TGCAGTGCCCCAGGCCGGGGTCTCGGAACTAATGAAAAACTGTTTTTT.

This clonotype showed up many times. The rearrangement uses TRBV20-1 and TRBJ2-3; 10 bases line up with TRBD2. This CDR3 is 17 amino acids long. Trimming at V came to 5 bases and at J to 1 base, leaving 12 bases not matched to a gene. The germline V gene encodes CDR1 DFQATT and CDR2 SNEGSKA (reference sequence). The DNA of the CDR3 is TGCAGTGCTCCCAAGCCCCCTAGCGGGGGTCGCACAGATACGCAGTATTTT. Translated, it gives CSAPKPPSGGRTDTQYF.

This clonotype was counted ten times or more. CDR3 nucleotides: TGTGCCAGCAGCTGGGGTCCCAAGGCTGAAGCTTTCTTT. Its protein product is CASSWGPKAEAFF. The chain is built from TRBV5-6 and TRBJ1-1; D gene unclear. Germline V gene sequence: CDR1 SGHDT, CDR2 YYEEEE. This CDR3 comprises 13 residues. Trimming took off 3 bases at V and 6 bases at J, with 12 bases between the two ends.

At least ten counts were recorded for this clonotype. V usage is TRBV4-1 and J usage is TRBJ1-1; perhaps TRBD1 as D (6 bases). V lost 0 bases and J lost 10, with 15 bases in between. The CDR3 spans 14 residues. Germline V CDR1 and CDR2: MGHRA, YSYEKL. For the CDR3, the DNA is TGCGCCAGCAGCCAAGAGAAGGGGGGGCTTGGAGCTTTCTTT. It translates to CASSQEKGGLGAFF.

Turning to this clonotype: Possible read error: a much larger clone is one base away. V gene TRBV27 combines with J gene TRBJ2-3; D possibly corresponds to TRBD1 (5 bases). V was cut by 9 bases and J by 2 bases, with 15 bases left in between. The CDR3 covers 14 residues. From germline, CDR1 is MNHEY and CDR2 SMNVEV (reference sequence). The CDR3 region is CASRPRALTDTQYF. In DNA, the CDR3 is TGTGCCAGTCGACCCAGGGCTCTCACAGATACGCAGTATTTT.

This clonotype has ten or more counts. This chain uses TRBV5-1 with TRBJ1-1, with 9 bases that match TRBD1. From germline, CDR1 is SGHRS and CDR2 YFSETQ. The trim removed 7 bases at V and 1 base at J, leaving 5 bases unmatched. This CDR3 is built from 14 residues. The CDR3 spells CASGPDRGNTEAFF. The CDR3 DNA reads TGCGCCAGCGGGCCGGACAGGGGGAACACTGAAGCTTTCTTT.

The J gene is TRBJ1-3, the V gene TRBV11-2, with 8 positions matching TRBD1. Germline V gene sequence: CDR1 SGHAT, CDR2 FQNNGV. J lost 2 bases, V lost 6 bases, and 9 bases had no gene match. The CDR3 is 16 residues long. The CDR3 DNA sequence: TGTGCCAGCAGTTGGAACAGGGGGGTTGCTGGAAACACCATATATTTT. Encoded protein: CASSWNRGVAGNTIYF.

This clonotype was counted at least ten times. The chain uses TRBV7-9 and TRBJ2-5, with D maybe TRBD2 (6 bases). V was pared by 6 bases and J by 3 bases, with 14 bases between. Germline CDR1 SEHNR, CDR2 FQNEAQ (reference sequence). This CDR3 region has 14 residues. The CDR3 loop is CASSSVGGKETQYF. The CDR3 nucleotides read TGTGCCAGCAGTTCGGTTGGAGGGAAAGAGACCCAGTACTTC.

By proportion, this clonotype is medium-sized. The V call is TRBV10-1, the J call TRBJ2-7, with 7 nucleotides matching TRBD1. CDR3 length: 12 amino acids. CDR1 is WNHNN and CDR2 is SYGVQD in the germline V gene (reference sequence). Trimming took 8 bases from V and 2 from J; bases not matched to a gene: 3. CDR3 coding DNA: TGCGCCAGCCACAGGGGAACCTACGAGCAGTACTTC. This sequence encodes CASHRGTYEQYF.